One sample yielded the 9 T cell receptor beta chains listed below, sequenced in a study of blood T cell repertoires in COVID-19. Measured with immunoSEQ multiplex PCR; TCRdb has only the in-frame clones, and not every one. The data hold 70,000 or so clones, with around 87% observed a single time. The sequencing input was peripheral blood. The receptors stem from a woman aged 18-29 years with acute or convalescent COVID-19.

DNA of the CDR3: TGTGCCAGCAGCGTAGACGGGGGATCACCCCTCCACTTT. Its protein product is CASSVDGGSPLHF. The rearrangement links TRBV9 to TRBJ1-6, with a possible D match to TRBD1 (5 bases). Trimming shortened V by 0 bases and J by 10 bases, and 8 bases separated the two germline ends. The germline CDR1 and CDR2 sequences are SGDLS and YYNGEE. The CDR3 is 13 amino acids.

The J gene is TRBJ2-2, the V gene TRBV4-3, with 11 bases that match TRBD1. Unmatched junction bases numbered 4, after V lost 6 bases and J lost 4 bases. CDR1 LGHNA and CDR2 YSLEER come from the germline V gene. CDR3 length: 15 amino acids. CDR3 residues: CASSLGTGGTGELFF. CDR3 nucleotides: TGCGCCAGCAGTCTCGGGACAGGGGGCACCGGGGAGCTGTTTTTT.

The V and J genes are TRBV27 and TRBJ2-1; 10 nucleotides line up with TRBD1. Trimming removed 10 bases from V and 7 bases from J; junction bases left unmatched: 7. Germline V lookup: CDR1 MNHEY, CDR2 SMNVEV (reference sequence). This CDR3 is built from 13 residues. CDR3 in amino acids: CAIGDRGGNEQFF. In nucleotides, the CDR3 is TGTGCCATTGGGGACAGGGGCGGGAATGAGCAGTTCTTC.

This chain connects TRBV11-2 to TRBJ2-1, with 7 bases aligning to TRBD2. The CDR3 has 15 residues. The germline V gene encodes CDR1 SGHAT and CDR2 FQNNGV. Germline trimming cut 2 bases from V and 9 bases from J; bases unmatched to any gene: 10. CDR3 sequence reads: CASSLSGMGYGEQFF. The CDR3 nucleotides are TGTGCCAGCAGCTTAAGCGGGATGGGATACGGTGAGCAGTTCTTC.

The chain recombines TRBV5-8 with TRBJ2-1; D is perhaps TRBD1 (6 bases). This CDR3 comprises 11 residues. Germline V CDR1 and CDR2: SGHTS, YDEGEE. V was trimmed by 5 bases and J by 10 bases, leaving 10 bases between them. The DNA of the CDR3 is TGTGCCAGCAGGGGGACATGGGAGCAGTTCTTC. Its protein product is CASRGTWEQFF.

This clone was observed once. This rearrangement joins TRBV21-1 to TRBJ2-7; TRBD1, as called in the table, went unchecked against the DNA. TRBV21-1 is tagged as a pseudogene. CDR3 size: 17 residues. The CDR3 sequence: CASSKETGGERTYEQYF. The CDR3 DNA follows: TGTGCCAGCAGCAAAGAGACAGGGGGCGAGCGAACCTACGAGCAGTACTTC.

Of note for this clone: Germline and junction disagree at one end, which may indicate a read error. This rearrangement joins TRBV7-2 to TRBJ2-2; no clear D gene. The CDR3 runs 13 residues. The germline V gene encodes CDR1 SGHTA and CDR2 FQGNSA. The CDR3 DNA reads as TGTGCCAGCAGCTTAGATAACAGCGGGGAGCTGTTTTTT. As protein: CASSLDNSGELFF.

The chain uses TRBV6-5 and TRBJ1-3, with no clear D. This CDR3 comprises 14 residues. The germline V and J ends were trimmed by 10 bases and 0 bases, with 13 bases remaining between them. Germline V lookup: CDR1 MNHEY, CDR2 SVGAGI. The CDR3 sequence is CAIRRGDSGNTIYF. DNA of the CDR3: TGTGCCATTCGTCGGGGAGACTCTGGAAACACCATATATTTT.

This chain joins TRBV18 and TRBJ2-1; TRBD2 matches at 9 bases. CDR1 and CDR2 (germline): KGHSH, LQKENI. The length of the CDR3 is 13 residues. The V and J ends lost 5 bases and 9 bases, in that order; junction bases with no gene match: 5. The CDR3 here is CASSTGLASEQFF. CDR3 coding DNA: TGTGCCAGCTCAACGGGACTAGCAAGTGAGCAGTTCTTC. Combining the CDR3 with reference TRBV18 and TRBJ2-1 gives the whole variable domain NAGVMQNPRHLVRRRGQEARLRCSPMKGHSHVYWYRQLPEEGLKFMVYLQKENIIDESGMPKERFSAEFPKEGPSILRIQQVVRGDSAAYFCASSTGLASEQFFGPGTRLTVL.